Shown below are 2 T cell receptor beta chains from a single sample sequenced in a study of identical twins. TCRdb passed the 5' RACE reads through MiXCR, listing each CDR3 protein once. The table has roughly 720,000 distinct CDR3 sequences, over 15% seen once; the top ten hold 13%. The same sample was also used in a study of T cells expressing NK-cell markers.

Material for sequencing was PBMCs. These receptors originate from a woman between 18 and 29 years old in good health.

This chain joins TRBV10-1 and TRBJ2-5, with 11 positions matching TRBD2. Trimming at V came to 2 bases and at J to 5 bases, leaving 7 bases not matched to a gene. CDR1 is WNHNN, CDR2 SYGVQD, per germline (reference sequence). The CDR3 is 16 residues long. The chain's CDR3 is CASSETSGSSWETQYF. CDR3 nucleotide sequence: TGCGCCAGCAGTGAGACTAGCGGGAGCTCGTGGGAGACCCAGTACTTC.

V is TRBV10-3 and J is TRBJ2-2; D assignment may be TRBD1 or TRBD2 (5 bases each). The CDR3 sequence is 16 residues long. Germline V gene lookup returns CDR1 ENHRY and CDR2 SYGVKD. Trimming cost V 4 bases and J 5 bases, with 17 bases left between them. The CDR3 bases are TGTGCCATCAGTGGATCCGGGACCCTGAGGACCGGGGAGCTGTTTTTT. Translation gives CAISGSGTLRTGELFF.